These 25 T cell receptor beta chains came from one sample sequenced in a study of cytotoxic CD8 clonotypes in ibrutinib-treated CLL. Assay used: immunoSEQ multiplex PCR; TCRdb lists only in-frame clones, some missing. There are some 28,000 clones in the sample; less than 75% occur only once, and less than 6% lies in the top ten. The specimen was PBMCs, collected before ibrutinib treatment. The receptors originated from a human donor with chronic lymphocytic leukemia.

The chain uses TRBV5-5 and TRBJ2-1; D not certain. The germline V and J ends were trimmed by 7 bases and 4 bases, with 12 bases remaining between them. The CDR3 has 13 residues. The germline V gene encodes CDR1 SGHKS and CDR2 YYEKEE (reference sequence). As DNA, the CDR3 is TGTGCCAGCGATCAACAGCCTTACAATGAGCAGTTCTTC. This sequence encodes CASDQQPYNEQFF.

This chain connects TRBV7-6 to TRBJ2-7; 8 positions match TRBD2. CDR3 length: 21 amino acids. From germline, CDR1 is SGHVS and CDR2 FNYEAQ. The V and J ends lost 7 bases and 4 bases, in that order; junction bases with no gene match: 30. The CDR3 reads CASIQPGLSGGCLPKPYEQYF. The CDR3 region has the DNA TGTGCCAGCATCCAGCCAGGGTTGAGCGGGGGATGCCTCCCGAAACCATACGAGCAGTACTTC.

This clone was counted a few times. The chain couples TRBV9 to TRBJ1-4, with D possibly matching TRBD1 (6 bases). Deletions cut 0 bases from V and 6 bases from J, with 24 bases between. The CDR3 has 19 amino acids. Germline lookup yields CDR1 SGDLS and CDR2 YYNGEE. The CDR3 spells CASSVGLVLEGDEDEKLFF. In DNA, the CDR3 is TGTGCCAGCAGCGTAGGACTAGTGTTGGAGGGGGACGAAGATGAAAAACTGTTTTTT.

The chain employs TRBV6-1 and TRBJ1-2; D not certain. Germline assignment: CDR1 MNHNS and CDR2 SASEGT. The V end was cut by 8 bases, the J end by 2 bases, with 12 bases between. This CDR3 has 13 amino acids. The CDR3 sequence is CASESPANYGYTF. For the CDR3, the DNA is TGTGCCAGCGAGAGTCCGGCGAACTATGGCTACACCTTC.

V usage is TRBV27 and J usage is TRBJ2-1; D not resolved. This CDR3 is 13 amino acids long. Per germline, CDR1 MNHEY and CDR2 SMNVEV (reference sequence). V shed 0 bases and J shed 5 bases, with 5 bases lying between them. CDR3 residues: CASSLSGDNEQFF. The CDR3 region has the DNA TGTGCCAGCAGTTTATCGGGCGACAATGAGCAGTTCTTC.

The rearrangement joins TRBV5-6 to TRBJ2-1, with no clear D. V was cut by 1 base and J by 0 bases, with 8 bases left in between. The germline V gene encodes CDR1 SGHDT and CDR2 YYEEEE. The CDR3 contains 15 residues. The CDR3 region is CASSLPTNSYNEQFF. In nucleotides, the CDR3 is TGTGCCAGCAGCTTGCCAACCAACTCCTACAATGAGCAGTTCTTC.

CDR3 amino acids: CASSFGQGVSSGANVLTF. CDR3 bases: TGTGCCAGCAGTTTCGGACAGGGGGTTAGCTCTGGGGCCAACGTCCTGACTTTC. This chain uses TRBV28 with TRBJ2-6; TRBD1 agrees at 10 bases. The J segment lost 0 bases and the V segment lost 3 bases, leaving 5 bases of the junction unmatched. Germline V gene lookup returns CDR1 MDHEN and CDR2 SYDVKM. The CDR3 runs to 18 residues.

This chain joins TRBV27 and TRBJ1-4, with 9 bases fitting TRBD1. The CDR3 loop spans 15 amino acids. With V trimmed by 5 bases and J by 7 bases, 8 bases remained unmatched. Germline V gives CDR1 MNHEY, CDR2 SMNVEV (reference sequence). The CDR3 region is CASSLTGTGLEKLFF. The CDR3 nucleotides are TGTGCCAGCAGTCTAACCGGGACAGGGCTTGAAAAACTGTTTTTT.

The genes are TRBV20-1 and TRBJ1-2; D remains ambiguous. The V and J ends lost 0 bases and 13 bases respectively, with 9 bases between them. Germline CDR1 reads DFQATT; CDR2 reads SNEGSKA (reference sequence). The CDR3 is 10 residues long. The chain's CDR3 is CSARDFRSTF. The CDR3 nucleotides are TGCAGTGCTAGAGATTTTAGGTCCACCTTC.

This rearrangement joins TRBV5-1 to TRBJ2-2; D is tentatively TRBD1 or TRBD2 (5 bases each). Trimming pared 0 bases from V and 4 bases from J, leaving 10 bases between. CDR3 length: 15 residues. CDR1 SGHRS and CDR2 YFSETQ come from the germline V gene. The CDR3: CASSLDPGRTGELFF. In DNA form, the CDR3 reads TGCGCCAGCAGCTTGGATCCGGGGCGCACCGGGGAGCTGTTTTTT.

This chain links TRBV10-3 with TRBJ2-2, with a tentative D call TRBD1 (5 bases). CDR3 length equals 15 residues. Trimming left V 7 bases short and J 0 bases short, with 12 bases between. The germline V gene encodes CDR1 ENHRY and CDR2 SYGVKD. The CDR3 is CAINKDTPNTGELFF. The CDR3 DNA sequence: TGTGCCATCAACAAGGACACCCCGAACACCGGGGAGCTGTTTTTT.

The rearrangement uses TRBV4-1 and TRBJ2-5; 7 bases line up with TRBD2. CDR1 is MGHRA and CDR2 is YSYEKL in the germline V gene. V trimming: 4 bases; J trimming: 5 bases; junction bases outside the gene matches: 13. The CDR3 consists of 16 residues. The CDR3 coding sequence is TGCGCCAGCAGCCCCGAGGAAGGCGGGGGAAGCGAGACCCAGTACTTC. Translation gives CASSPEEGGGSETQYF.

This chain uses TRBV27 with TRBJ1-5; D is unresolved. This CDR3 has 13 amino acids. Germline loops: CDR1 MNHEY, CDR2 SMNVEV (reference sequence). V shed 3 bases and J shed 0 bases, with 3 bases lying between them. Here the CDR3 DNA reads TGTGCCAGCAGTTTGGGTAGCAATCAGCCCCAGCATTTT. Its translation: CASSLGSNQPQHF.

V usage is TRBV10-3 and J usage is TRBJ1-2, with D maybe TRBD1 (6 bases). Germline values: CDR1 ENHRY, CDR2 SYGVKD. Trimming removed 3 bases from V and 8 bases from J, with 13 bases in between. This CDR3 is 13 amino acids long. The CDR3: CAISDRQARGYTF. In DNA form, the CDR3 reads TGTGCCATCAGTGACAGACAGGCCAGAGGCTACACCTTC.

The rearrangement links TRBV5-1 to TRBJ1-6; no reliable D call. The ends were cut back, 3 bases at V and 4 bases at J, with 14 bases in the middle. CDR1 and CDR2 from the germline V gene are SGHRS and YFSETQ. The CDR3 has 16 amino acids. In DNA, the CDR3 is TGCGCCAGCAGCTCCACCCCAGTGGCGTATAATTCACCCCTCCACTTT. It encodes CASSSTPVAYNSPLHF.

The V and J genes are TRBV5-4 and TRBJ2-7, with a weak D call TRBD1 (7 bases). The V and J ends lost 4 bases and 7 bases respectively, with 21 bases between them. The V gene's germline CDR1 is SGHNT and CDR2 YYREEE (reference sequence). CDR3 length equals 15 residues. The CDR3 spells CASSERQGGMWEQYF. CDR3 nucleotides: TGTGCCAGCAGCGAAAGACAGGGAGGCATGTGGGAGCAGTACTTC.

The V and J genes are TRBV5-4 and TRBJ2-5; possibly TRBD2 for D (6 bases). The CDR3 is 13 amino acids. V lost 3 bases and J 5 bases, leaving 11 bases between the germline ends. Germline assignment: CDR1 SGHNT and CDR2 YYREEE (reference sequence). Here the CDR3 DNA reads TGTGCCAGCAGCTCCGGGACTGGGGAGACCCAGTACTTC. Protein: CASSSGTGETQYF.

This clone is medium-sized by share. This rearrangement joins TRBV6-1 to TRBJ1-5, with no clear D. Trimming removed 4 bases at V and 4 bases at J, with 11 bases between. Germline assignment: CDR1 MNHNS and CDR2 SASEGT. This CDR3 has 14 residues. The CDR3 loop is CASSGGSLNQPQHF. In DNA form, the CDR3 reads TGTGCCAGCAGTGGTGGCTCGTTAAATCAGCCCCAGCATTTT.

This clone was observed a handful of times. The CDR3 protein is CASSQGHGSGNTIYF. DNA for the CDR3: TGTGCCAGCAGCCAAGGCCATGGTTCTGGAAACACCATATATTTT. This chain uses TRBV14 with TRBJ1-3; D gene unclear. Looked up from germline, CDR1 is SGHDN and CDR2 is FVKESK. The CDR3 is 15 amino acids. The germline V and J ends were trimmed by 1 base and 1 base, with 8 bases remaining between them.

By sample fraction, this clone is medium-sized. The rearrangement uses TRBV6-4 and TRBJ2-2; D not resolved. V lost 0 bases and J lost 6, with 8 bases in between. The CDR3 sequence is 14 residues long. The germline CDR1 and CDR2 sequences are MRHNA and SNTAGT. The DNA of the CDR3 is TGTGCCAGCAGTGACTCCTGGGTATCCGGGGAGCTGTTTTTT. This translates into CASSDSWVSGELFF.

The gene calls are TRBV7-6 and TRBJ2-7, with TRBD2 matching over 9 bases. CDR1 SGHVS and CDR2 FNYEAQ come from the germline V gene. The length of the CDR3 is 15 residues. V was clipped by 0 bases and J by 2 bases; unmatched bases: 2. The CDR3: CASSLAQRGAYEQYF. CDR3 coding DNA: TGTGCCAGCAGCTTAGCGCAGCGGGGGGCCTACGAGCAGTACTTC.

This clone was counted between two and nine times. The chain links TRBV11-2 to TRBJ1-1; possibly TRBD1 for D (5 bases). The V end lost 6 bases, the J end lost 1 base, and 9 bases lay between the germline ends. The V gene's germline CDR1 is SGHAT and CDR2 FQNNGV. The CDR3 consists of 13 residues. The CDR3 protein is CASRDGTNTEAFF. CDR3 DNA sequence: TGTGCCAGCAGGGACGGGACGAACACTGAAGCTTTCTTT.

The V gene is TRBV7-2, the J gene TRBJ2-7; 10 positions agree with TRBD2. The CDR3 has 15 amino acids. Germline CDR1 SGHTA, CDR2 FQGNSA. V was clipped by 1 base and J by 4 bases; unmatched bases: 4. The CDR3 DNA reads TGTGCCAGCAGCTTAGGGGCTAGCGGGGGTTACGAGCAGTACTTC. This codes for CASSLGASGGYEQYF.

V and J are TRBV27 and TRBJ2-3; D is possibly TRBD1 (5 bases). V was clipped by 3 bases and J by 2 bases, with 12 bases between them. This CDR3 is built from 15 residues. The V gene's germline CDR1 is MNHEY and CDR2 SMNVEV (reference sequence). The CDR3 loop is CASSFQGLNTDTQYF. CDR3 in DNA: TGTGCCAGCAGTTTTCAGGGCTTAAACACAGATACGCAGTATTTT.

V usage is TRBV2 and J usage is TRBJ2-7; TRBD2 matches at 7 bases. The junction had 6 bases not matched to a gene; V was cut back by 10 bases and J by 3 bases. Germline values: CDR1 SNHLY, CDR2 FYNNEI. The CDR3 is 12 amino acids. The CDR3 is CAMGGRYYEQYF. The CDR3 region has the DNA TGTGCCATGGGGGGGAGGTACTACGAGCAGTACTTC.